This T cell receptor (beta chain) is from a study of T cell responses to AZD1222 COVID-19 vaccine. Study-level results: Repertoires were obtained solely post-peak T cell response. White British ancestry dominated among donors, who included more females, and clonal diversity was possibly underestimated. CD4 TCRs associated with vaccination spanned spike, dominating at 160-218 and 743-854.

Repertoires were generated with immunoSEQ multiplex PCR, while TCRdb's copy carries only in-frame clones and drops some. The data contain over 85,000 clones, about 88% of them singletons. The CDR3 runs to 14 residues. Per the germline V gene, CDR1 is MNHEY and CDR2 is SMNVEV (reference sequence). V trimming: 2 bases; J trimming: 5 bases; junction bases outside the gene matches: 3. With respect to this clone: Its antigen is still unknown.

The source is an adult in good health. The V gene is TRBV27, the J gene TRBJ2-1; 7 bases align to TRBD1. Sequenced material: peripheral blood, taken on day 0 of AZD1222 vaccination. DNA for the CDR3: TGTGCCAGCAGTTTAAGACAGGGAAACAATGAGCAGTTCTTC. Its translation: CASSLRQGNNEQFF.